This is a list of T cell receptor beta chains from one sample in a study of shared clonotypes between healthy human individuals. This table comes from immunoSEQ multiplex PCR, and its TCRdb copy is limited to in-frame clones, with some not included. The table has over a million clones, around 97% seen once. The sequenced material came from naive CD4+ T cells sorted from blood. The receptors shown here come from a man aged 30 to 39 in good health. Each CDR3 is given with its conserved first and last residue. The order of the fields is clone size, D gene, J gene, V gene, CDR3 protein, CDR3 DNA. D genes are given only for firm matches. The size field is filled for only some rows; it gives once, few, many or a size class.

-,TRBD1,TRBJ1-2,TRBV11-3,CASTGQGARHGYTF,TGTGCCAGCACCGGACAGGGGGCGCGACATGGCTACACCTTC
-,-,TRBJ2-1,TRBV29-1,CSVEELAGLYNEQFF,TGCAGCGTTGAAGAATTGGCGGGCCTCTACAATGAGCAGTTCTTC
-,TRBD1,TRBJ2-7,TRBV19,CASSPRQGYEQYF,TGTGCCAGTAGTCCCCGACAGGGCTACGAGCAGTACTTC
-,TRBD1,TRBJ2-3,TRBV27,CASSFLGSPGQAASTDTQYF,TGTGCCAGCAGTTTCCTCGGTAGCCCAGGACAGGCCGCTAGCACAGATACGCAGTATTTT
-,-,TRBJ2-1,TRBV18,CASSPPNGRLLGNEQFF,TGTGCCAGCTCACCACCGAACGGGAGATTATTAGGTAATGAGCAGTTCTTC
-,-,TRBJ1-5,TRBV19,CASSAWSPRSNQPQHF,TGTGCCAGTAGCGCCTGGTCCCCCCGCAGCAATCAGCCCCAGCATTTT
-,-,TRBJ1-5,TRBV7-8,CASSFEASGGPGPQHF,TGTGCCAGCAGCTTCGAAGCCTCGGGGGGGCCCGGGCCCCAGCATTTT
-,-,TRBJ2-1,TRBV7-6,CASSARTRIDEQFF,TGTGCCAGCAGCGCTCGGACTCGTATCGATGAGCAGTTCTTC
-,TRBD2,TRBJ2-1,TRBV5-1,CASSLGLAGVGSYNEQFF,TGCGCCAGCAGCTTGGGACTAGCGGGAGTTGGCTCCTACAATGAGCAGTTCTTC
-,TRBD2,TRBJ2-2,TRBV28,CASTVTSGRAGTGELFF,TGTGCCAGCACCGTTACTAGCGGGAGGGCCGGCACCGGGGAGCTGTTTTTT
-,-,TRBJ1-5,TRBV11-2,CASSFGSGDQPQHF,TGTGCCAGCAGCTTCGGCAGTGGGGATCAGCCCCAGCATTTT
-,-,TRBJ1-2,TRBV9,CASSGQGFGGYTF,TGTGCCAGCTCGGGGCAGGGCTTTGGTGGCTACACCTTC
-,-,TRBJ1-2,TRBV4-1,CASSQDLRGLNYGYTF,TGCGCCAGCAGCCAAGATTTACGTGGGCTGAACTATGGCTACACCTTC
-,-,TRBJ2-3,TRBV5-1,CASSLVRGGTDTQYF,TGCGCCAGCAGCTTGGTTCGGGGCGGCACAGATACGCAGTATTTT
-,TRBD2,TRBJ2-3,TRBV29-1,CSVPGGSTDTQYF,TGCAGCGTCCCGGGAGGGAGTACAGATACGCAGTATTTT
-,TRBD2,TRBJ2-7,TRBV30,CAWSGLARNVYEQYF,TGTGCCTGGAGTGGACTAGCGCGAAACGTATACGAGCAGTACTTC
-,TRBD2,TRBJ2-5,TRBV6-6,CASSYGGVQETQYF,TGTGCCAGCAGTTACGGGGGGGTACAAGAGACCCAGTACTTC
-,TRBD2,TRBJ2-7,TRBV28,CASTHRTSGSSHEQYF,TGTGCCAGCACCCACAGGACTAGCGGGAGTTCCCACGAGCAGTACTTC
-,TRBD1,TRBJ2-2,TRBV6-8,CASTHGQGNSGELFF,TGTGCCAGCACCCACGGACAGGGTAATTCCGGGGAGCTGTTTTTT
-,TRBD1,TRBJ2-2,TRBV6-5,CASSYEGQGGVGELFF,TGTGCCAGCAGTTACGAAGGACAGGGGGGCGTCGGGGAGCTGTTTTTT
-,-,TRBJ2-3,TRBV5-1,CASSARGGTDTQYF,TGCGCCAGCAGTGCCCGAGGGGGCACAGATACGCAGTATTTT
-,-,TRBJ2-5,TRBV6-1,CASSFSGLNQETQYF,TGTGCCAGCAGTTTTAGTGGCCTTAATCAAGAGACCCAGTACTTC
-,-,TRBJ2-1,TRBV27,CASSTRTGFKFF,TGTGCCAGCAGTACCCGTACAGGGTTTAAGTTCTTC
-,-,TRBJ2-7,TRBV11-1,CASSLARGVSSYEQYF,TGTGCCAGCAGCTTAGCGCGAGGGGTGAGCTCCTACGAGCAGTACTTC
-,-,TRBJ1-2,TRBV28,CASSPPGRVGGYTF,TGTGCCAGCAGTCCCCCTGGACGCGTGGGGGGCTACACCTTC
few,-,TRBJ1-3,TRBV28,CASRSSGNTIYF,TGTGCCAGCAGAAGCTCTGGAAACACCATATATTTT
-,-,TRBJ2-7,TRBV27,CASSSTLLLHEQYF,TGTGCCAGCAGTTCGACCCTACTTCTACACGAGCAGTACTTC
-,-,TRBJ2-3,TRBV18,CASSPASTDTQYF,TGTGCCAGCTCCCCGGCAAGCACAGATACGCAGTATTTT
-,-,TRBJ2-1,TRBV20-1,CSARGPTAFF,TGCAGTGCCAGGGGCCCAACGGCGTTCTTC
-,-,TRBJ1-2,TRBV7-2,CASSLVGSGYTF,TGTGCCAGCAGCTTAGTAGGTAGCGGCTACACCTTC
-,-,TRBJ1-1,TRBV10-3,CAISELRGGPMNTEAFF,TGTGCCATCAGTGAGCTAAGAGGGGGACCGATGAACACTGAAGCTTTCTTT
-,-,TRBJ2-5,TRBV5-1,CASSLAGTYQETQYF,TGCGCCAGCAGCCTAGCCGGGACGTACCAAGAGACCCAGTACTTC
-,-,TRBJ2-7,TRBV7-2,CASSHSTGRHEQYF,TGTGCCAGCAGCCACTCAACAGGCCGCCACGAGCAGTACTTC
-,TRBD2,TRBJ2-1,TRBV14,CASSQERLIAGGPFSYNEQFF,TGTGCCAGCAGCCAAGAGAGACTCATAGCGGGAGGGCCTTTTTCCTACAATGAGCAGTTCTTC
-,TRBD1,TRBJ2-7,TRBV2,CASSLDRGWYEQYF,TGTGCCAGCAGTCTGGACAGGGGGTGGTACGAGCAGTACTTC
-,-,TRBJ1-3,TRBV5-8,CASSLDLPPYSGNTIYF,TGTGCCAGCAGCTTGGACCTTCCTCCATACTCTGGAAACACCATATATTTT
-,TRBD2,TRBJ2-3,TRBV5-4,CASSFLAGGTDTQYF,TGTGCCAGCAGTTTTCTAGCGGGAGGAACAGATACGCAGTATTTT
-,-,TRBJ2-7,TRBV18,CASPRTAYEQYF,TGTGCCAGCCCCCGGACAGCCTACGAGCAGTACTTC
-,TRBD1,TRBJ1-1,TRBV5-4,CASSWGQGGNTEAFF,TGTGCCAGCAGCTGGGGACAGGGGGGGAACACTGAAGCTTTCTTT
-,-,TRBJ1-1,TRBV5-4,CASSLATVREAFF,TGTGCCAGCAGCTTGGCAACGGTCCGGGAAGCTTTCTTT
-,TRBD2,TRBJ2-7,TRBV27,CASSLYGRSSYEQYF,TGTGCCAGCAGTTTATACGGGAGGAGCTCCTACGAGCAGTACTTC
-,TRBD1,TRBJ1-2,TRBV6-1,CASSEWGQGNHGYTF,TGTGCCAGCAGTGAATGGGGACAGGGAAATCACGGCTACACCTTC
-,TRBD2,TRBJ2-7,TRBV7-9,CASSRGLASYEQYF,TGTGCCAGCAGCCGTGGACTAGCTTCCTACGAGCAGTACTTC
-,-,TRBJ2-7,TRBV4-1,CASSQGLATPYEQYF,TGCGCCAGCAGCCAAGGCCTAGCTACCCCCTACGAGCAGTACTTC
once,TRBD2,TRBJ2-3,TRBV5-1,CASSPGLAGTDTQYF,TGCGCCAGCAGCCCGGGACTAGCGGGCACAGATACGCAGTATTTT
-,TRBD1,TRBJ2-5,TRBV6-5,CASSYWGTGGEETQYF,TGTGCCAGCAGTTACTGGGGGACAGGGGGCGAGGAGACCCAGTACTTC
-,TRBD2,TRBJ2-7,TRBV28,CASSLAGYYEQYF,TGTGCCAGCAGCCTAGCGGGATACTACGAGCAGTACTTC
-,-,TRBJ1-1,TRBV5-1,CASKPGHLMNTEAFF,TGCGCCAGCAAACCGGGACATCTCATGAACACTGAAGCTTTCTTT
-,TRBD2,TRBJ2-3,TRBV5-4,CASSRGLAGVWTDTQYF,TGTGCCAGCAGCAGGGGACTAGCGGGAGTTTGGACAGATACGCAGTATTTT
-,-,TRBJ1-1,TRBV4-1,CASSQDPGTQGAFF,TGCGCCAGCAGCCAAGATCCGGGCACGCAGGGAGCTTTCTTT
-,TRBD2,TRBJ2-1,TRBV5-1,CASSPRVAGDNEQFF,TGCGCCAGCAGCCCTAGGGTAGCGGGGGACAATGAGCAGTTCTTC